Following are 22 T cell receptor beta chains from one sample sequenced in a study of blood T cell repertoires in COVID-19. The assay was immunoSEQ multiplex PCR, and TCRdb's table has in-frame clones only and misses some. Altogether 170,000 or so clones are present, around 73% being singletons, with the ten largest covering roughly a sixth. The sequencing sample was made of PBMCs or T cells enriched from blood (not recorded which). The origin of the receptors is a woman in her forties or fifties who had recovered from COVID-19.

In DNA, the CDR3 is TGTGCCAGCAGCTGGAAACTAGCGGGAGGAGCAGATACGCAGTATTTT. Translated, it gives CASSWKLAGGADTQYF. The chain couples TRBV5-4 to TRBJ2-3; 12 bases are a match to TRBD2. The CDR3 has 16 amino acids. The trim removed 3 bases at V and 4 bases at J, leaving 6 bases unmatched. The germline gives CDR1 SGHNT, CDR2 YYREEE (reference sequence).

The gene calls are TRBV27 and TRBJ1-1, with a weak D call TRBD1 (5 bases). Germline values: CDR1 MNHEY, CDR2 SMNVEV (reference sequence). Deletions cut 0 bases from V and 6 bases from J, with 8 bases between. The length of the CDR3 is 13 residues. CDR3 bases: TGTGCCAGCAGTTTATCGATAGGGGCTGAAGCTTTCTTT. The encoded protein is CASSLSIGAEAFF.

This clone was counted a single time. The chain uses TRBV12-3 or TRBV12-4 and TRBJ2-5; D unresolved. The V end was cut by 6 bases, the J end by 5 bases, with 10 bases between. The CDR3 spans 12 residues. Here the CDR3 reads CASSLPPETQYF. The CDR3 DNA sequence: TGTGCCAGCAGCCTCCCCCCCGAGACCCAGTACTTC.

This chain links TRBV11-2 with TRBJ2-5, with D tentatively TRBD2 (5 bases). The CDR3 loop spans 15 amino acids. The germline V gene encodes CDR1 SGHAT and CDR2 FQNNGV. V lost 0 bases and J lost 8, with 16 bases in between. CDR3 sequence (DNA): TGTGCCAGCAGCTTAGATGTCAGTCGGGGAGTAACCCAGTACTTC. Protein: CASSLDVSRGVTQYF. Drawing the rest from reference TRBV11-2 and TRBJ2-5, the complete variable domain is EAGVAQSPRYKIIEKRQSVAFWCNPISGHATLYWYQQILGQGPKLLIQFQNNGVVDDSQLPKDRFSAERLKGVDSTLKIQPAKLEDSAVYLCASSLDVSRGVTQYFGPGTRLLVL.

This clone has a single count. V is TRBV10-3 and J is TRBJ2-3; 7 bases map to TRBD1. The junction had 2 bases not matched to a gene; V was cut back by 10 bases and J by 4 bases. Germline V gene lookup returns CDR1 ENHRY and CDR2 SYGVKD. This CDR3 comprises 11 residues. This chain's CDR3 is CATTGSDTQYF. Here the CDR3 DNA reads TGTGCCACGACAGGGTCAGATACGCAGTATTTT.

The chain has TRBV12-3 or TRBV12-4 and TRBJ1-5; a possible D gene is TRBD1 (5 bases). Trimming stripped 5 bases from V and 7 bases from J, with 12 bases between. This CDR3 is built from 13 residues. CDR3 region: CASSPRGIQPQHF. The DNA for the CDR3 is TGTGCCAGCAGTCCAAGGGGAATCCAGCCCCAGCATTTT.

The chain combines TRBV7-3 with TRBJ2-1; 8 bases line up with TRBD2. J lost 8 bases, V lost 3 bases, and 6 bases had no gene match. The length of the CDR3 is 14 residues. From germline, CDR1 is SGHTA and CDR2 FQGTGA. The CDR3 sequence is CASSLGLGSDEQFF. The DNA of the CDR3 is TGTGCCAGCAGCTTGGGACTAGGAAGCGATGAGCAGTTCTTC.

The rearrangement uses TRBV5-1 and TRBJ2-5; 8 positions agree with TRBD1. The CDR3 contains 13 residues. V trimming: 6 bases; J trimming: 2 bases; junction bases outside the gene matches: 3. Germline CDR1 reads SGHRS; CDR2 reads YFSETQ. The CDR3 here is CASKWTGQETQYF. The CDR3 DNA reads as TGCGCCAGCAAATGGACAGGGCAAGAGACCCAGTACTTC.

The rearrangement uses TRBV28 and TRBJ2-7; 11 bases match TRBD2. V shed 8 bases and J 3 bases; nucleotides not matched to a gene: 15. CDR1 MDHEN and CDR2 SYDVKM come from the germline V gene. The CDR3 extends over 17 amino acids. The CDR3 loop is CASLPGMASGRHYEQYF. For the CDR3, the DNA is TGTGCCAGCCTCCCAGGGATGGCTAGCGGGAGGCACTACGAGCAGTACTTC.

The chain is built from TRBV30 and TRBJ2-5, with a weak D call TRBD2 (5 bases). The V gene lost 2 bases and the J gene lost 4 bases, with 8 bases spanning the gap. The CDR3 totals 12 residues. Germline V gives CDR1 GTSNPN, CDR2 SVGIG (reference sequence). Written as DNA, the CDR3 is TGTGCCTGGAGTTTCGGAGGAGAGACCCAGTACTTC. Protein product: CAWSFGGETQYF.

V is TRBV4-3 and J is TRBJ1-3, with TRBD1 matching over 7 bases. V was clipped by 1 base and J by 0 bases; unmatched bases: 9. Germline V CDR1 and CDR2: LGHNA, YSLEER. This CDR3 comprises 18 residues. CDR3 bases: TGCGCCAGCAGCCAAGCCGGGGACAGTCGGACCTCTGGAAACACCATATATTTT. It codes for CASSQAGDSRTSGNTIYF.

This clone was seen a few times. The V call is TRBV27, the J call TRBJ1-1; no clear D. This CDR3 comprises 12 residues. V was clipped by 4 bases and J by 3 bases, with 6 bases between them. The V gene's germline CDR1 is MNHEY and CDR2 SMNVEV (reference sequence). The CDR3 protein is CASSSPDTEAFF. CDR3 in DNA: TGTGCCAGCAGTTCCCCAGACACTGAAGCTTTCTTT.

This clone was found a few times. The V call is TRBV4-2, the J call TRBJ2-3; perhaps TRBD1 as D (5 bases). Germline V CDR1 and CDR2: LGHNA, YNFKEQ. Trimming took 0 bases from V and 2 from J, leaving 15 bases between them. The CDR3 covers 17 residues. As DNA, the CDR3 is TGTGCCAGCAGCCAAGATCTTCAGGGCGCGCACACAGATACGCAGTATTTT. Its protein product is CASSQDLQGAHTDTQYF.

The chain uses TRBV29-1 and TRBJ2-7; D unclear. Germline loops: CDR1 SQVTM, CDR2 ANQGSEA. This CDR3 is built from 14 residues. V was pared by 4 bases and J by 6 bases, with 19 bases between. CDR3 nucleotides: TGCAGCGTTGGGCAGCACGAGGAAGTGGGCGAGCAGTACTTC. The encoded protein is CSVGQHEEVGEQYF.

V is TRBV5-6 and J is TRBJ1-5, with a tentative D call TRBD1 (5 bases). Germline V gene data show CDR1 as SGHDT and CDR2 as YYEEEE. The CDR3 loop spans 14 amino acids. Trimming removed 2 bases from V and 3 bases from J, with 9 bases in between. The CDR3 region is CASSFGGFNQPQHF. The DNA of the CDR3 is TGTGCCAGCAGCTTTGGGGGGTTCAATCAGCCCCAGCATTTT.

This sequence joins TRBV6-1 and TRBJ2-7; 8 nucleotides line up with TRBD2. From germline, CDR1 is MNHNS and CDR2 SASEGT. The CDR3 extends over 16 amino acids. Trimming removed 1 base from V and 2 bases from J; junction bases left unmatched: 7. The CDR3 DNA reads TGTGCCAGCAGTGAAGTGAGTAGCGGGGCCGCCTACGAGCAGTACTTC. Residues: CASSEVSSGAAYEQYF.

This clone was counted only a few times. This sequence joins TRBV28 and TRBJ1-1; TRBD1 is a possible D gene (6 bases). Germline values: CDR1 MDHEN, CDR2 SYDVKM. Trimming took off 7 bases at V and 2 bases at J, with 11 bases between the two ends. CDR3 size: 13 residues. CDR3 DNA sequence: TGTGCCAGCACCCGGACAGCTAACACTGAAGCTTTCTTT. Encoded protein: CASTRTANTEAFF.

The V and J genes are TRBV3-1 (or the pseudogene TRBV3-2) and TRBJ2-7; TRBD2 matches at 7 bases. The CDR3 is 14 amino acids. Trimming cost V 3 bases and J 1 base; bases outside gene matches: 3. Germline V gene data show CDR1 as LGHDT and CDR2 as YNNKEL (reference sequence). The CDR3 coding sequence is TGTGCCAGCAGCCAGGGGGGGTTTTCCTACGAGCAGTACTTC. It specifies CASSQGGFSYEQYF.

CDR3 residues: CAIRDPDRADIQYF. CDR3 nucleotide sequence: TGTGCCATCAGGGACCCGGACAGGGCTGACATTCAGTACTTC. The chain is built from TRBV10-3 and TRBJ2-4; 8 nucleotides match TRBD1. CDR1 and CDR2 from the germline V gene are ENHRY and SYGVKD. J lost 8 bases, V lost 6 bases, and 9 bases had no gene match. This CDR3 has 14 residues.

Here the CDR3 reads CASRQGSNQPQHF. DNA of the CDR3: TGTGCCAGCAGGCAGGGTAGCAATCAGCCCCAGCATTTT. This chain uses TRBV27 with TRBJ1-5; a weak D match, TRBD1 (5 bases). Looked up from germline, CDR1 is MNHEY and CDR2 is SMNVEV (reference sequence). The germline V and J ends were trimmed by 6 bases and 0 bases, with 6 bases remaining between them. The CDR3 is made up of 13 amino acids.

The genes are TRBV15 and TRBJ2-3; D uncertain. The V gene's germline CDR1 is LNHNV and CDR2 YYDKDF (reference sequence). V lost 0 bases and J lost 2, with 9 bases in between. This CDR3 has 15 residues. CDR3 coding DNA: TGTGCCACCAGCAGAGATCGGGTGATCACAGATACGCAGTATTTT. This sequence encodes CATSRDRVITDTQYF.

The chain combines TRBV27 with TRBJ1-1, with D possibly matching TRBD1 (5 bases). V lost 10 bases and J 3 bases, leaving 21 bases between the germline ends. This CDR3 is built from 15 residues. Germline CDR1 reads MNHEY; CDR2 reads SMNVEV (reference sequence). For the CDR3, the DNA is TGTGCCATCGCTCCTGGGGCCGGATGGGACACTGAAGCTTTCTTT. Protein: CAIAPGAGWDTEAFF.